Presented here are 23 T cell receptor beta chains from one specimen sequenced in a study of identical twins. TCRdb called the 5' RACE reads again in MiXCR, with one record for every CDR3 protein. The sample carries 450,000 to 650,000 distinct CDR3 sequences, roughly 9.5% recorded once. This sample was shared with a second study, whose subject was yellow fever vaccine responses in identical twins.

Sequencing was carried out using PBMCs. All receptors derive from a woman younger than 30 in good health.

J is TRBJ1-6 and V is TRBV2; 7 bases line up with TRBD1. The V segment lost 8 bases and the J segment 3 bases; nucleotides outside the gene matches: 10. The CDR3 runs 16 residues. Germline CDR1 reads SNHLY; CDR2 reads FYNNEI. The CDR3 nucleotides read TGTGCCAGCGATTGGGGGGACAGCTACTATAATTCACCCCTCCACTTT. This gives the protein CASDWGDSYYNSPLHF.

V and J are TRBV7-9 and TRBJ1-5; D remains unclear. Germline lookup yields CDR1 SEHNR and CDR2 FQNEAQ (reference sequence). This CDR3 region has 14 residues. V lost 3 bases and J 1 base, leaving 7 bases between the germline ends. The CDR3 protein is CASSFAGSNQPQHF. DNA of the CDR3: TGTGCCAGCAGCTTTGCCGGGAGCAATCAGCCCCAGCATTTT.

V usage is TRBV20-1 and J usage is TRBJ2-3, with 8 bases aligning to TRBD2. This CDR3 contains 16 residues. The germline CDR1 and CDR2 sequences are DFQATT and SNEGSKA (reference sequence). The junction had 10 bases not matched to a gene; V was cut back by 3 bases and J by 2 bases. The CDR3 spells CSASAPRGGDTDTQYF. The CDR3, as DNA: TGCAGTGCTAGCGCTCCTCGGGGGGGTGACACAGATACGCAGTATTTT.

This clonotype was detected a few times. The V call is TRBV2, the J call TRBJ2-4; D is perhaps TRBD1 or TRBD2 (6 bases each). The CDR3 is 15 residues long. Trimming pared 6 bases from V and 3 bases from J, leaving 15 bases between. Germline CDR1 and CDR2: SNHLY and FYNNEI. In DNA form, the CDR3 reads TGTGCCAGCAGGTCGGGGGCTGGAAACAAAAACATTCAGTACTTC. It is translated as CASRSGAGNKNIQYF.

This clonotype was detected many times. The chain uses TRBV18 and TRBJ1-5; 7 bases are shared with TRBD1. Germline CDR1 and CDR2: KGHSH and LQKENI. Losses at the gene ends were 3 bases for V and 5 bases for J; bases not matched to a gene: 4. The CDR3 runs to 14 residues. In nucleotides, the CDR3 is TGTGCCAGCTCACCGACGACAGGGTATCAGCCCCAGCATTTT. This gives the protein CASSPTTGYQPQHF.

This clonotype was counted a few times. This chain connects TRBV7-2 to TRBJ2-1; D call uncertain. Trimming stripped 2 bases from V and 8 bases from J, with 16 bases between. The CDR3 length is 15 residues. Germline V gives CDR1 SGHTA, CDR2 FQGNSA. The CDR3 here is CASSLLARVLDEQFF. CDR3 nucleotides: TGTGCCAGCAGCTTACTGGCACGGGTTCTGGATGAGCAGTTCTTC.

This clonotype was picked up a small number of times. The gene calls are TRBV25-1 and TRBJ2-3, with a possible D match to TRBD1 (6 bases). Per germline, CDR1 MGHDK and CDR2 SYGVNS. V lost 6 bases to trimming and J lost 6 bases, with 19 bases between them. The CDR3 sequence is 15 residues long. CDR3 coding DNA: TGTGCCAGCAGCCCCGGGTTGCAGGGGCTGGATACGCAGTATTTT. Its translation is CASSPGLQGLDTQYF.

To note about this clonotype: With a much larger clone just one base away, this may be a read error. The chain combines TRBV27 with TRBJ1-3; D unresolved. This CDR3 region has 14 residues. Germline lookup yields CDR1 MNHEY and CDR2 SMNVEV (reference sequence). V was cut by 5 bases and J by 7 bases, with 15 bases left in between. CDR3 protein: CASSPLAYTNTIYF. CDR3 nucleotides: TGTGCCAGCAGTCCCCTGGCATATACGAACACCATATATTTT.

This clonotype was recorded many times. The chain carries TRBV6-1 and TRBJ2-5; D is unclear. This CDR3 is built from 13 residues. The V gene lost 6 bases and the J gene lost 4 bases, with 12 bases spanning the gap. Germline V gene data show CDR1 as MNHNS and CDR2 as SASEGT. The CDR3: CASRATGRETQYF. Written as DNA, the CDR3 is TGTGCCAGCAGGGCGACGGGTAGAGAGACCCAGTACTTC.

This clonotype was counted between two and nine times. The V gene is TRBV6-2 or TRBV6-3, the J gene TRBJ2-7, with 11 bases aligning to TRBD2. The CDR3 runs 16 residues. Germline V gene lookup returns CDR1 MNHEY and CDR2 SVGEGT. V lost 6 bases to trimming and J lost 4 bases; unmatched junction nucleotides: 11. The CDR3 here is CASSSHPGLADYEQYF. DNA of the CDR3: TGTGCCAGCAGCTCCCATCCGGGACTAGCGGATTACGAGCAGTACTTC.

In its sample, this clonotype was seen many times. Here the CDR3 DNA reads TGTGCCAGCAGCGGGACAATGGGCCACGAGCAGTACTTC. Translation gives CASSGTMGHEQYF. The V call is TRBV7-9, the J call TRBJ2-7, with D possibly matching TRBD1 (6 bases). This CDR3 is 13 amino acids long. Deletions cut 5 bases from V and 5 bases from J, with 13 bases between. Germline V gene sequence: CDR1 SEHNR, CDR2 FQNEAQ (reference sequence).

Only a few counts were recorded for this clonotype. The rearrangement uses TRBV6-1 and TRBJ2-3; D possibly corresponds to TRBD2 (7 bases). CDR1 and CDR2 (germline): MNHNS, SASEGT. Trimming left V 6 bases short and J 2 bases short, with 27 bases between. The CDR3 is made up of 19 amino acids. Written as DNA, the CDR3 is TGTGCCAGCAGAAGTATAGGGGGGGGGGCGAGTGTATCCACAGATACGCAGTATTTT. Amino acid sequence: CASRSIGGGASVSTDTQYF.

The rearrangement joins TRBV19 to TRBJ2-7, with D possibly TRBD2 on 6 matching bases. V was shortened by 5 bases and J by 2 bases, with 13 bases between the two germline ends. Germline V gene lookup returns CDR1 LNHDA and CDR2 SQIVND (reference sequence). The CDR3 is 14 residues long. The CDR3 DNA sequence: TGTGCCAGTAGTTTGACGGGAGCAGCCTACGAGCAGTACTTC. Translated, it gives CASSLTGAAYEQYF.

This clonotype turned up a few times. The CDR3 DNA follows: TGCAGCGTTATCGGGACAGGTGACTCCTACGAGCAGTACTTC. Translating it yields CSVIGTGDSYEQYF. The chain is built from TRBV29-1 and TRBJ2-7; 8 bases are shared with TRBD1. In germline, CDR1 is SQVTM, CDR2 ANQGSEA. The CDR3 contains 14 residues. Germline trimming cut 5 bases from V and 0 bases from J; bases unmatched to any gene: 6.

The sample holds a few counts of this clonotype. V gene TRBV13 combines with J gene TRBJ2-2; 7 nucleotides match TRBD1. This CDR3 has 13 amino acids. V lost 3 bases to trimming and J lost 7 bases; unmatched junction nucleotides: 2. Germline V gene sequence: CDR1 PRHDT, CDR2 FYEKMQ (reference sequence). CDR3: CASSFQGDGELFF. DNA for the CDR3: TGTGCCAGCAGCTTCCAGGGGGACGGGGAGCTGTTTTTT.

For this clonotype: A read error may produce the germline difference seen at one junction end. The chain has TRBV7-9 and TRBJ2-7; possible D gene TRBD1, 8 bases. Germline lookup yields CDR1 SEHNR and CDR2 FQNEAQ (reference sequence). CDR3 length equals 14 residues. The DNA for the CDR3 is TGTTCCAGCAGCGTCACAGGGGGGGAGGTCGAGCAGTACTTC. This sequence encodes CSSSVTGGEVEQYF.

The chain couples TRBV4-2 to TRBJ1-4; 8 bases map to TRBD1. The CDR3 sequence is 14 residues long. Germline CDR1 reads LGHNA; CDR2 reads YNFKEQ. Trimming cost V 3 bases and J 8 bases; bases outside gene matches: 5. CDR3 nucleotides: TGTGCCAGCAGCCAGGAACGGGACAGGGAAAAACTGTTTTTT. Amino acids: CASSQERDREKLFF.

Many counts were recorded for this clonotype. The chain links TRBV12-3 or TRBV12-4 to TRBJ2-5, with D unresolved. V lost 8 bases, J lost 3 bases, and 7 bases lay in between. The CDR3 covers 11 residues. CDR3 region: CASLKEETQYF. As DNA, the CDR3 is TGTGCCAGCCTCAAGGAAGAGACCCAGTACTTC.

Only one count was recorded for this clonotype. A read error may account for a junction end that differs from germline. The CDR3 nucleotides read TGTGCCGGCAGTGAGCTAGCGGGGGGCACTGGAGATACGCAGTATTTT. Translated, it gives CAGSELAGGTGDTQYF. This chain uses TRBV25-1 with TRBJ2-3, with 11 bases that match TRBD2. Germline-derived CDR1 and CDR2 are MGHDK and SYGVNS. The CDR3 is 16 residues long.

This clonotype has only a few counts. The chain recombines TRBV12-3 or TRBV12-4 with TRBJ2-6; unclear D gene. The CDR3 is 18 amino acids. Deletions cut 6 bases from V and 4 bases from J, with 22 bases between. This CDR3 is CASSLTTGPLRGANVLTF. Here the CDR3 DNA reads TGTGCCAGCAGCCTGACCACCGGGCCCCTTCGGGGGGCCAACGTCCTGACTTTC.

This clonotype turned up a few times. V and J are TRBV29-1 and TRBJ2-1; a possible D gene is TRBD2 (6 bases). With 6 bases removed from V and 3 bases from J, the gap between germline ends came to 12 bases. The CDR3 spans 13 residues. Per germline, CDR1 SQVTM and CDR2 ANQGSEA. The CDR3 sequence: CSVAGQNYNEQFF. DNA for the CDR3: TGCAGCGTAGCGGGCCAGAACTACAATGAGCAGTTCTTC.

This clonotype has a handful of counts. The chain recombines TRBV5-1 with TRBJ2-7, with TRBD2 matching 9 bases. Germline assignment: CDR1 SGHRS and CDR2 YFSETQ. The length of the CDR3 is 14 residues. With 5 bases clipped from V and 0 bases from J, the junction kept 3 bases outside the gene matches. The CDR3 protein is CASRLAGDSYEQYF. The CDR3 DNA is TGCGCCAGCAGATTAGCGGGGGACTCCTACGAGCAGTACTTC. Supplemented by reference TRBV5-1 and TRBJ2-7, the full variable domain reads KAGVTQTPRYLIKTRGQQVTLSCSPISGHRSVSWYQQTPGQGLQFLFEYFSETQRNKGNFPGRFSGRQFSNSRSEMNVSTLELGDSALYLCASRLAGDSYEQYFGPGTRLTVT.

This clonotype was counted at least ten times. V gene TRBV15 combines with J gene TRBJ1-2; D unresolved. V was trimmed by 0 bases and J by 8 bases, leaving 19 bases between them. Germline loops: CDR1 LNHNV, CDR2 YYDKDF (reference sequence). This CDR3 is 16 amino acids long. CDR3 bases: TGTGCCACCAGCAGAGACCTGCGTTCGGTCTCTGTAGGCTACACCTTC. Amino acid sequence: CATSRDLRSVSVGYTF.